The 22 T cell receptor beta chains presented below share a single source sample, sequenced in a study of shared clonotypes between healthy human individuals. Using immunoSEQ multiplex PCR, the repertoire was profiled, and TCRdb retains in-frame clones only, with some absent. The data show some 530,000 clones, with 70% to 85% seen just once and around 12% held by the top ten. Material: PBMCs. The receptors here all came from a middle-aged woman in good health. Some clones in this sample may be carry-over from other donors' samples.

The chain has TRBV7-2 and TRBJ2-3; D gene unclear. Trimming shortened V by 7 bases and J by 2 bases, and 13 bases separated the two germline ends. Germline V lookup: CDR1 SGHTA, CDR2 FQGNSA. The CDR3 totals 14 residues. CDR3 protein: CASTQDGNTDTQYF. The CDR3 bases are TGTGCCAGCACCCAGGACGGAAACACAGATACGCAGTATTTT.

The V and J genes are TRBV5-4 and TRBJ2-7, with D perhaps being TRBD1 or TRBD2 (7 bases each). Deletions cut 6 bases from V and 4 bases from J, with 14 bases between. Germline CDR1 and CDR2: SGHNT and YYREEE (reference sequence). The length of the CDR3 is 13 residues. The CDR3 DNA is TGTGCCAGCAACCGTCAGGGGGGGTACGAGCAGTACTTC. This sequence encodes CASNRQGGYEQYF. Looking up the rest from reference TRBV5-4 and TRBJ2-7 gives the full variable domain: ETGVTQSPTHLIKTRGQQVTLRCSSQSGHNTVSWYQQALGQGPQFIFQYYREEENGRGNFPPRFSGLQFPNYSSELNVNALELDDSALYLCASNRQGGYEQYFGPGTRLTVT.

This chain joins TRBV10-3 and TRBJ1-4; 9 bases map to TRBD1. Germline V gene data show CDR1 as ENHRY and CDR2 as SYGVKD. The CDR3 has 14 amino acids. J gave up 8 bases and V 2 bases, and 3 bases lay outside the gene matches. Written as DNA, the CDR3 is TGTGCCATCAGTGAGGGGACAGGGCGGGAAAAACTGTTTTTT. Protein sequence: CAISEGTGREKLFF.

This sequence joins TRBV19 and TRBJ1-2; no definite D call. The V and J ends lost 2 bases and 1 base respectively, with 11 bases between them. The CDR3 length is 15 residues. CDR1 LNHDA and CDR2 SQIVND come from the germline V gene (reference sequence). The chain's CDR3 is CASSIRGELNYGYTF. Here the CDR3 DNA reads TGTGCCAGTAGTATAAGAGGAGAACTTAACTATGGCTACACCTTC.

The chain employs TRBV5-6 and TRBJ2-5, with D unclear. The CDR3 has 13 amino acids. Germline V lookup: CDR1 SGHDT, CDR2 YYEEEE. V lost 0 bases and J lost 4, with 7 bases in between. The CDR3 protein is CASSLVGGETQYF. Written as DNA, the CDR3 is TGTGCCAGCAGCTTGGTGGGCGGAGAGACCCAGTACTTC. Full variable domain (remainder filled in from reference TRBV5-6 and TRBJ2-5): DAGVTQSPTHLIKTRGQQVTLRCSPKSGHDTVSWYQQALGQGPQFIFQYYEEEERQRGNFPDRFSGHQFPNYSSELNVNALLLGDSALYLCASSLVGGETQYFGPGTRLLVL.

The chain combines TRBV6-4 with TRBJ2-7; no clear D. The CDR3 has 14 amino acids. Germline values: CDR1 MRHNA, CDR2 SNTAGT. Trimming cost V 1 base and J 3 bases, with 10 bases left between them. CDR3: CASSDWYSHYEQYF. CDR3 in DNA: TGTGCCAGCAGTGACTGGTATAGCCACTACGAGCAGTACTTC.

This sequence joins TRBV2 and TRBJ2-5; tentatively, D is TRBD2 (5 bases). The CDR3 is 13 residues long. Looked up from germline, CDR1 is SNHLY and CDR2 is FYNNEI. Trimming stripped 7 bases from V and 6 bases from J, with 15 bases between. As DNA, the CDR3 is TGTGCCAGCACCCCGAATAGCGAACAGACCCAGTACTTC. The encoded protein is CASTPNSEQTQYF. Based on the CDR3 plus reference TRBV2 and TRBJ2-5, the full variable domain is EPEVTQTPSHQVTQMGQEVILRCVPISNHLYFYWYRQILGQKVEFLVSFYNNEISEKSEIFDDQFSVERPDGSNFTLKIRSTKLEDSAMYFCASTPNSEQTQYFGPGTRLLVL.

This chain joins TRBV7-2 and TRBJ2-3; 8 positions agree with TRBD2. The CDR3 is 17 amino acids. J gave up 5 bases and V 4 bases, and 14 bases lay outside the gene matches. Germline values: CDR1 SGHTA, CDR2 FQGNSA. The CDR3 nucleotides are TGTGCCAGCAGCTACGGGACTAGAGTTTTTAGAGAAGATACGCAGTATTTT. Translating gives CASSYGTRVFREDTQYF.

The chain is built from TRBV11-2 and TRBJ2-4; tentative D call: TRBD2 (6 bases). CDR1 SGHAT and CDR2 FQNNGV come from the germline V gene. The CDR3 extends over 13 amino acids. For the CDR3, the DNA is TGTGCGACGGGAGCGCATAACAAAAACATTCAGTACTTC. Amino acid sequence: CATGAHNKNIQYF. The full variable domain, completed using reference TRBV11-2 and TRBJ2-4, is EAGVAQSPRYKIIEKRQSVAFWCNPISGHATLYWYQQILGQGPKLLIQFQNNGVVDDSQLPKDRFSAERLKGVDSTLKIQPAKLEDSAVYLCATGAHNKNIQYFGAGTRLSVL.

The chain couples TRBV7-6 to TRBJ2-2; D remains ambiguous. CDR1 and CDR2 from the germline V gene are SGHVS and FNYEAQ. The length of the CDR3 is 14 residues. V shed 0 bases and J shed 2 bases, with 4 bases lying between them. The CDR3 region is CASSLAHNTGELFF. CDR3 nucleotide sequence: TGTGCCAGCAGCTTAGCCCATAACACCGGGGAGCTGTTTTTT.

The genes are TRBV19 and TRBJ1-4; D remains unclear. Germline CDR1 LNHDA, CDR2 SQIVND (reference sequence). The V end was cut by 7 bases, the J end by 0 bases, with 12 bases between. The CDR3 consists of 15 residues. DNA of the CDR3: TGTGCCAGTAACCCGGTCGGATCAACTAATGAAAAACTGTTTTTT. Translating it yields CASNPVGSTNEKLFF. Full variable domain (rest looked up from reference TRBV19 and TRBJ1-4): DGGITQSPKYLFRKEGQNVTLSCEQNLNHDAMYWYRQDPGQGLRLIYYSQIVNDFQKGDIAEGYSVSREKKESFPLTVTSAQKNPTAFYLCASNPVGSTNEKLFFGSGTQLSVL.

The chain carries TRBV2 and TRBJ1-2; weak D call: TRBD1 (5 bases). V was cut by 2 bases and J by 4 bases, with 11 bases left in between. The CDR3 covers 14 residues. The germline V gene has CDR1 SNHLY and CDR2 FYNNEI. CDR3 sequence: CASSEKGPGYGYTF. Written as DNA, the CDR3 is TGTGCCAGCAGTGAAAAGGGGCCGGGCTATGGCTACACCTTC.

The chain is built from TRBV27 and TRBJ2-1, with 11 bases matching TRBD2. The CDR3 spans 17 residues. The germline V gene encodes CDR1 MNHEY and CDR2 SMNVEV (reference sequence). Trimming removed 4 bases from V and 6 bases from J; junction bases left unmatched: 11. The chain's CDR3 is CASSSLAGGRSRNEQFF. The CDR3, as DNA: TGTGCCAGCAGTTCGCTAGCGGGAGGTAGGAGTCGCAATGAGCAGTTCTTC.

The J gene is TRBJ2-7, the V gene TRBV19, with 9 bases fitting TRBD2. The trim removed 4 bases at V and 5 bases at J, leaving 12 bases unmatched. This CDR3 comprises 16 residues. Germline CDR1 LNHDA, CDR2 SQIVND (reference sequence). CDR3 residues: CASSKGAGGLPHEQYF. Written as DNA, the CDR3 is TGTGCCAGTAGTAAAGGAGCGGGAGGCCTCCCCCACGAGCAGTACTTC.

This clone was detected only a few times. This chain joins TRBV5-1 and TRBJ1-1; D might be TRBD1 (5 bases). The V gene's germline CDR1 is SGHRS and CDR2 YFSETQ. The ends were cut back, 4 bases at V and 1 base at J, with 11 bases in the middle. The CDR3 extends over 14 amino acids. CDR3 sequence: CASSPDGANTEAFF. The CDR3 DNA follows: TGCGCCAGCAGCCCTGACGGGGCGAACACTGAAGCTTTCTTT.

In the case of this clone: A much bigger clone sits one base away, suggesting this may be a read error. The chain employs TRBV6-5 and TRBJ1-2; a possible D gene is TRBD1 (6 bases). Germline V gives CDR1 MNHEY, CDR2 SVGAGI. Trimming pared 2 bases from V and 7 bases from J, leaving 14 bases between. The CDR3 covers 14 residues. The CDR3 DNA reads TGTGCCAGCAGTTACGGGGGGCAAGGGGGTGGCTACACCTTC. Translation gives CASSYGGQGGGYTF.

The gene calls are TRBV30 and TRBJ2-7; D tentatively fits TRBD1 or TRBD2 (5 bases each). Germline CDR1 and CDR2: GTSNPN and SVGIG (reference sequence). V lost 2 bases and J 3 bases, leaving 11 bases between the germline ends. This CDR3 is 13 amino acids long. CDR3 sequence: CAWSRGFLYEQYF. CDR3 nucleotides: TGTGCCTGGAGTCGGGGCTTCCTCTACGAGCAGTACTTC.

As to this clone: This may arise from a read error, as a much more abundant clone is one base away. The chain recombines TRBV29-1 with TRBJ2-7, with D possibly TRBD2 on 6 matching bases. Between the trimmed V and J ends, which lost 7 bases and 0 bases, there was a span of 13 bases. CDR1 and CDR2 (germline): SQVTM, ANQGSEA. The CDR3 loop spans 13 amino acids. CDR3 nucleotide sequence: TGCAGCGCCATCCGGGACTCCTCCTACGAGCAGTACTTC. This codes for CSAIRDSSYEQYF.

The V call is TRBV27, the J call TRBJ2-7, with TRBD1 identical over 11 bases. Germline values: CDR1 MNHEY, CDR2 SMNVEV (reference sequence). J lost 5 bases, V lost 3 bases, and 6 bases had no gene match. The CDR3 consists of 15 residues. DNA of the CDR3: TGTGCCAGCAGTTTTTGGGGACAGGGGGACAACGAGCAGTACTTC. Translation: CASSFWGQGDNEQYF.

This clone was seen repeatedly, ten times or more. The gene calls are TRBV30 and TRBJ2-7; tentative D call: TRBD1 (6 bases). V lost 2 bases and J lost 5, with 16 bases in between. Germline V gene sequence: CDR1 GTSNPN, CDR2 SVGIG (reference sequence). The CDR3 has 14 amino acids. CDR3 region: CAWSPGVGANEQYF. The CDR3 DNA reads TGTGCCTGGAGTCCAGGGGTAGGGGCGAACGAGCAGTACTTC.

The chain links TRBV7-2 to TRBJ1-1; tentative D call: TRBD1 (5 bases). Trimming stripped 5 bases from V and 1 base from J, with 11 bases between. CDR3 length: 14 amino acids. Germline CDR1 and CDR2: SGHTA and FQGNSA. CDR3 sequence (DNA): TGTGCCAGCAGCCCAGGGTCACCGAACACTGAAGCTTTCTTT. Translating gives CASSPGSPNTEAFF.

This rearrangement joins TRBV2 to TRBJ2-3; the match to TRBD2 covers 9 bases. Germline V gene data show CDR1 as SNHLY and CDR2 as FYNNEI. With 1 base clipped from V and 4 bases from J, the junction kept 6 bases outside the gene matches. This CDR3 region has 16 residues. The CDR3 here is CASSEGFSGSADTQYF. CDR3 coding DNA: TGTGCCAGCAGTGAAGGGTTTAGCGGGAGTGCAGATACGCAGTATTTT.